A selection of T cell receptor beta chains follows, all from one sample in a study of patients and donors after allogeneic stem cell transplantation. MiXCR, run by TCRdb on the RT-PCR reads, gives a single entry per CDR3 protein. The sample yields about a million distinct CDR3 sequences, about 20% seen once. Specimen: blood, either unsorted or a sorted T cell fraction (not recorded which). The receptors originated from a human donor who was either an allogeneic HSCT recipient or a stem cell or donor lymphocyte infusion donor (not recorded which). It is not recorded whose cells these are; they may come from a transplant donor. Each CDR3 is given with its conserved first and last residue. D genes are given only for firm matches. The size of a clone is reported for some rows only, either as once, few or many, or as a class for expanded clones.

abundance,v_gene,len,j_gene,d_gene,CDR3aa,CDR3nt
few,TRBV9,14,TRBJ1-6,-,CASSARQFGSPLHF,TGTGCCAGCAGCGCAAGACAGTTCGGCTCACCCCTCCACTTT
-,TRBV20-1,11,TRBJ2-1,-,CSAGRYNEQFF,TGCAGTGCGGGTCGTTACAATGAGCAGTTCTTC
-,TRBV7-2,14,TRBJ2-5,TRBD1,CASQPTGGRETQYF,TGTGCCAGCCAGCCTACAGGGGGCAGAGAGACCCAGTACTTC
-,TRBV12-3/TRBV12-4,15,TRBJ2-1,TRBD2,CASSLWGGGYNEQFF,TGTGCCAGCAGTTTATGGGGGGGGGGGTACAATGAGCAGTTCTTC
-,TRBV20-1,14,TRBJ1-3,-,CSAQAGSNGNTIYF,TGCAGTGCTCAGGCAGGGTCGAATGGAAACACCATATATTTT
-,TRBV7-2,12,TRBJ1-5,-,CASSPSIRPQHF,TGTGCCAGCAGCCCGTCCATCCGGCCCCAGCATTTT
-,TRBV6-1,14,TRBJ1-2,TRBD1,CASWGTGELYGYTF,TGTGCCAGTTGGGGGACAGGGGAACTATATGGCTACACCTTC
-,TRBV4-1,15,TRBJ2-1,TRBD1,CASSQDGAGGNEQFF,TGCGCCAGCAGCCAAGATGGGGCAGGGGGAAATGAGCAGTTCTTC
few,TRBV5-1,16,TRBJ1-2,TRBD1,CASSLGRGQGMYGYTF,TGCGCCAGCAGCCTAGGGCGGGGACAGGGGATGTATGGCTACACCTTC
-,TRBV4-1,16,TRBJ2-7,TRBD2,CASSQEGGGTSYEQYF,TGCGCCAGCAGCCAAGAAGGCGGGGGGACCTCCTACGAGCAGTACTTC
-,TRBV18,17,TRBJ2-7,TRBD2,CASSRIRPGGGPYEQYF,TGTGCCAGCTCACGGATACGACCGGGGGGAGGGCCCTACGAGCAGTACTTC
few,TRBV12-3/TRBV12-4,18,TRBJ2-5,TRBD2,CASSPRQARLADEETQYF,TGTGCCAGCAGTCCGCGACAGGCAAGACTAGCGGATGAAGAGACCCAGTACTTC
once,TRBV6-1,14,TRBJ1-4,TRBD1,CASRPQGARGKLFF,TGTGCCAGCAGACCACAGGGGGCGCGGGGAAAACTGTTTTTT
-,TRBV5-1,15,TRBJ1-2,-,CASSFPYMSPDGYTF,TGCGCCAGCAGCTTCCCCTACATGTCTCCCGATGGCTACACCTTC
-,TRBV5-1,15,TRBJ1-6,-,CASSSHPGSVSPLHF,TGCGCCAGCAGCTCCCATCCGGGGAGCGTCTCACCCCTCCACTTT
-,TRBV30,15,TRBJ1-1,TRBD1,CAWSVPGQRNTEAFF,TGTGCCTGGAGTGTACCGGGACAGCGGAACACTGAAGCTTTCTTT
few,TRBV29-1,13,TRBJ1-2,TRBD1,CSDQGASNYGYTF,TGCAGCGATCAGGGGGCATCCAACTATGGCTACACCTTC
-,TRBV7-7,13,TRBJ2-3,-,CASSLKPTDTQYF,TGTGCTAGCAGCTTAAAGCCCACAGATACGCAGTATTTT
-,TRBV12-3/TRBV12-4,14,TRBJ1-6,TRBD1,CASSYWDRVSPLHF,TGTGCCAGCAGTTATTGGGACAGGGTCTCACCCCTCCACTTT
-,TRBV20-1,13,TRBJ2-3,TRBD2,CSARVTSEDTQYF,TGCAGTGCTAGAGTGACTAGCGAGGATACGCAGTATTTT
few,TRBV12-3/TRBV12-4,19,TRBJ2-1,-,CASSPSRPGRINSYNEQFF,TGTGCCAGCAGCCCCTCAAGGCCAGGCCGAATAAACTCCTACAATGAGCAGTTCTTC
-,TRBV7-9,13,TRBJ1-1,-,CASSSISNTEAFF,TGTGCCAGCTCCTCAATTAGTAACACTGAAGCTTTCTTT
-,TRBV12-3/TRBV12-4,14,TRBJ1-2,-,CASDTRAGNGGYTF,TGTGCCAGCGATACCAGGGCAGGGAATGGTGGCTACACCTTC
many,TRBV12-3/TRBV12-4,14,TRBJ2-2,-,CASSRDTDLGELFF,TGTGCCAGCAGCCGCGACACGGACCTCGGGGAGCTGTTTTTT
few,TRBV9,17,TRBJ2-1,-,CASSASEVAYRGNEQFF,TGTGCCAGCAGCGCATCTGAGGTGGCGTACCGGGGCAATGAGCAGTTCTTC
-,TRBV5-1,13,TRBJ2-7,TRBD1,CAGGGQGVDEQYF,TGCGCCGGGGGAGGACAGGGAGTAGACGAGCAGTACTTC